Below, 6 T cell receptor beta chains from the same sample are listed, as sequenced in a study of technical replicates of blood from a few donors. Generated by immunoSEQ multiplex PCR, the TCRdb table keeps only in-frame clones and is missing some. The table lists about 79,000 clones, 75% to 95% of them singletons. Material: T cells isolated from PBMCs. The receptors were sampled from a human donor in good health. Some clones in this sample may be carry-over from other donors' samples.

The V gene is TRBV11-2, the J gene TRBJ1-3, with a weak D call TRBD1 (6 bases). Trimming left V 5 bases short and J 8 bases short, with 16 bases between. The CDR3 sequence is 14 residues long. Looked up from germline, CDR1 is SGHAT and CDR2 is FQNNGV. The chain's CDR3 is CASSAITGRHTIYF. CDR3 nucleotide sequence: TGTGCCAGCAGCGCCATTACAGGGAGACACACCATATATTTT.

The chain employs TRBV2 and TRBJ2-1; perhaps TRBD2 as D (6 bases). V lost 0 bases and J 12 bases, leaving 12 bases between the germline ends. The CDR3 loop spans 13 amino acids. Germline CDR1 is SNHLY and CDR2 is FYNNEI. DNA of the CDR3: TGTGCCAGCAGTGAAGCTTACCGGGAGCCGCAGTTCTTC. Translating it yields CASSEAYREPQFF.

The gene calls are TRBV29-1 and TRBJ2-3; 9 bases agree with TRBD1. The CDR3 extends over 15 amino acids. The germline gives CDR1 SQVTM, CDR2 ANQGSEA. V lost 3 bases and J lost 3; bases outside the gene matches: 7. For the CDR3, the DNA is TGCAGCGTTGAGTCTTATGGACAGGGGACAGATACGCAGTATTTT. It translates to CSVESYGQGTDTQYF.

The chain combines TRBV7-9 with TRBJ1-1, with D possibly being TRBD1 (5 bases). Germline V CDR1 and CDR2: SEHNR, FQNEAQ (reference sequence). This CDR3 spans 13 amino acids. The ends were cut back, 4 bases at V and 6 bases at J, with 12 bases in the middle. The CDR3 DNA reads TGTGCCAGCAGCTCGGGAGGGGCAGCTGAAGCTTTCTTT. Translation: CASSSGGAAEAFF.

In its sample, this clone was seen a few times. One junction end disagrees with the germline gene, perhaps due to a read error. The chain recombines TRBV6-1 with TRBJ2-1; possibly TRBD2 for D (6 bases). CDR1 MNHNS and CDR2 SASEGT come from the germline V gene. The CDR3 sequence is 15 residues long. The CDR3 DNA reads as TGCGCCAGCAGTGACTCGGGGGAGTCTTACAATGAGCAGTTCTTC. Its protein is CASSDSGESYNEQFF.

This clone was found once. The V and J genes are TRBV12-5 and TRBJ2-3, with D tentatively TRBD1 (5 bases). The CDR3 contains 14 residues. V was shortened by 5 bases and J by 5 bases, with 14 bases between the two germline ends. CDR1 is LGHNT and CDR2 is FRNRAP in the germline V gene. CDR3 protein: CASGPGREVDTQYF. The CDR3 DNA is TGTGCTAGTGGTCCCGGCAGGGAAGTAGATACGCAGTATTTT.